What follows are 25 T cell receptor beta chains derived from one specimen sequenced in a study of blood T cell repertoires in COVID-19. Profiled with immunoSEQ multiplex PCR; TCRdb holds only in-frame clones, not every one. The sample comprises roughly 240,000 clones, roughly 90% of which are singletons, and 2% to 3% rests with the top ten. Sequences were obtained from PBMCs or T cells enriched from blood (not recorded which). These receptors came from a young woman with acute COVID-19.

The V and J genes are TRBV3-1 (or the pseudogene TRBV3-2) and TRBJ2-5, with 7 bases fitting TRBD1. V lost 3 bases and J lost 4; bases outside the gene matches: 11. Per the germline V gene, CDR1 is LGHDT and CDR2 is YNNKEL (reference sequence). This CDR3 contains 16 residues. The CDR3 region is CASSQKETGIRETQYF. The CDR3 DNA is TGTGCCAGCAGCCAGAAAGAGACAGGGATTAGAGAGACCCAGTACTTC.

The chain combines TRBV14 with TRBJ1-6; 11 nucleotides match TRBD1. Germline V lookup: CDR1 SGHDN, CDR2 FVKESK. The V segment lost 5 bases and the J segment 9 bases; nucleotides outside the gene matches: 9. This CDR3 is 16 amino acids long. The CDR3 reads CASSSRPGTGGSPLHF. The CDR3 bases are TGTGCCAGCAGCTCAAGACCCGGGACAGGGGGTTCACCCCTCCACTTT.

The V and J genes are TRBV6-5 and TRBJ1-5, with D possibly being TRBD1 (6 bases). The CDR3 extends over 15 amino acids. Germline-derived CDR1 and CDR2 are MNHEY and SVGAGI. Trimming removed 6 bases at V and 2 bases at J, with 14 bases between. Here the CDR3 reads CASRARGSRNQPQHF. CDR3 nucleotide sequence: TGTGCCAGCAGGGCCAGGGGCTCGCGCAATCAGCCCCAGCATTTT.

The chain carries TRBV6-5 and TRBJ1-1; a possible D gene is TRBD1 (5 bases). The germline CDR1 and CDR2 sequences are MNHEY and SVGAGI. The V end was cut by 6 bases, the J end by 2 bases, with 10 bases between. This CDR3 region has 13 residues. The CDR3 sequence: CASRLGTNTEAFF. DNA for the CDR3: TGTGCCAGCAGACTCGGGACTAACACTGAAGCTTTCTTT.

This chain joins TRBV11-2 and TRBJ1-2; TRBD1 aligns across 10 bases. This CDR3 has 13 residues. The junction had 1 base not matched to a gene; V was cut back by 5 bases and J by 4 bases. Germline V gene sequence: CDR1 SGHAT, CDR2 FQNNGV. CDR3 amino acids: CASSGTGVYGYTF. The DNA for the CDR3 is TGTGCCAGCAGCGGGACAGGGGTCTATGGCTACACCTTC.

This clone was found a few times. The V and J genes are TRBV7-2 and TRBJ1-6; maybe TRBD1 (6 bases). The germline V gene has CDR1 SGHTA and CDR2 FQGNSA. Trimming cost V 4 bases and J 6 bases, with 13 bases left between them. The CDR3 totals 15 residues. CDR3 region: CASSSTGTINSPLHF. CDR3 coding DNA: TGTGCCAGCAGCTCGACCGGGACAATTAATTCACCCCTCCACTTT.

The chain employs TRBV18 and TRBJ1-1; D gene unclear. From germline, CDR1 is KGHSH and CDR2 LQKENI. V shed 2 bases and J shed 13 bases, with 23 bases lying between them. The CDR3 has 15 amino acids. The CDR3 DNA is TGTGCCAGCTCACCAGAGGAGGCAGCTTGGATGAGGGTTTTCTTT. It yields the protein CASSPEEAAWMRVFF.

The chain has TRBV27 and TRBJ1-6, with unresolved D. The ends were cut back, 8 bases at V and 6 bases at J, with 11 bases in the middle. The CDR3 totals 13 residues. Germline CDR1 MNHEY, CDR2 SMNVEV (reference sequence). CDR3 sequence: CASRYSGNSPLHF. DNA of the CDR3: TGTGCCAGCCGGTACTCCGGTAATTCACCCCTCCACTTT.

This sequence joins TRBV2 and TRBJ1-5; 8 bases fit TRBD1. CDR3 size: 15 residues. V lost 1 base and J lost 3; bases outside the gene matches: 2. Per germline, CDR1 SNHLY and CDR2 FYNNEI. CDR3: CASSEGTGSNQPQHF. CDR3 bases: TGTGCCAGCAGTGAAGGGACAGGGTCCAATCAGCCCCAGCATTTT.

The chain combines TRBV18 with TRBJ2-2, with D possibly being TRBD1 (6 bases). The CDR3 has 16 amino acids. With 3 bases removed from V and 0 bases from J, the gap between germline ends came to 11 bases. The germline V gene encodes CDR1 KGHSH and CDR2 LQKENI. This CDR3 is CASSPLDSTNTGELFF. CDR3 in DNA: TGTGCCAGCTCACCTTTGGACAGTACGAACACCGGGGAGCTGTTTTTT.

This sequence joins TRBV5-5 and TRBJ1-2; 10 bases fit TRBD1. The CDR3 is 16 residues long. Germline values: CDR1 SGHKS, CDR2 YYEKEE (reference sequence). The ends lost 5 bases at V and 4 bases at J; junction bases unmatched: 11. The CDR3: CASSYRTGGPVYGYTF. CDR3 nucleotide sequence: TGTGCCAGCAGTTACCGGACAGGGGGACCTGTCTATGGCTACACCTTC.

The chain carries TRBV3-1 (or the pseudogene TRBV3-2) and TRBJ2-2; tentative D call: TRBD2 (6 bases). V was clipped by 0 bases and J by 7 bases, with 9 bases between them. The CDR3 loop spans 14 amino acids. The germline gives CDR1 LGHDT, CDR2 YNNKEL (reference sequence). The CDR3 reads CASSQDGGFGELFF. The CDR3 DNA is TGTGCCAGCAGCCAAGATGGGGGGTTCGGGGAGCTGTTTTTT.

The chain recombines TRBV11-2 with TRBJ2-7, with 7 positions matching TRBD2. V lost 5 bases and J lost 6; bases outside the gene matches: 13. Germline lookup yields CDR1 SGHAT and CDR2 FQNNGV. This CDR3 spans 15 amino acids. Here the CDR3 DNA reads TGTGCCAGCAGCCCGATTGACAATGGGGAGGGCGAGCAGTACTTC. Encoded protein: CASSPIDNGEGEQYF.

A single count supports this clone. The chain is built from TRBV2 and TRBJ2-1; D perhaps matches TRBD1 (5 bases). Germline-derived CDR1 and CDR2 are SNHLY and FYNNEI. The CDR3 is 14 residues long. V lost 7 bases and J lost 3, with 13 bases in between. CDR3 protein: CASKGVRGYNEQFF. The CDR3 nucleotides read TGTGCCAGCAAAGGGGTTAGGGGCTACAATGAGCAGTTCTTC.

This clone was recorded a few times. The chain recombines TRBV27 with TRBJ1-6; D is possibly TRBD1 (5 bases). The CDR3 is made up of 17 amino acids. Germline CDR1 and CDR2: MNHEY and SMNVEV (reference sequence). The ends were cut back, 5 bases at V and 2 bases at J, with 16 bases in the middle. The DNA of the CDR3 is TGTGCCAGCAGTCCCTATCGAACAGGTCCCTATAATTCACCCCTCCACTTT. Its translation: CASSPYRTGPYNSPLHF.

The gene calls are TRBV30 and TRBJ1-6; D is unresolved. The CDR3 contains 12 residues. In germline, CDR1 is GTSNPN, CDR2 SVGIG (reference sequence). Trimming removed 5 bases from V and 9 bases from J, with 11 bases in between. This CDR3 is CAWGGGLSPLHF. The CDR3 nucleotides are TGTGCCTGGGGTGGTGGGCTTTCACCCCTCCACTTT. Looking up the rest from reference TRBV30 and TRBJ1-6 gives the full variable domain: SQTIHQWPATLVQPVGSPLSLECTVEGTSNPNLYWYRQAAGRGLQLLFYSVGIGQISSEVPQNLSASRPQDRQFILSSKKLLLSDSGFYLCAWGGGLSPLHFGNGTRLTVT.

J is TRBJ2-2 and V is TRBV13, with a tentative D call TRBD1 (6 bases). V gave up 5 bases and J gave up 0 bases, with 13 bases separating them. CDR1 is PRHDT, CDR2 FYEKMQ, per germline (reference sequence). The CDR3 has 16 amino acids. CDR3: CASSPTGSTNTGELFF. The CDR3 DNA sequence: TGTGCCAGCAGCCCTACAGGGTCTACGAACACCGGGGAGCTGTTTTTT. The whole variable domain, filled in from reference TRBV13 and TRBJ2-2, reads AAGVIQSPRHLIKEKRETATLKCYPIPRHDTVYWYQQGPGQDPQFLISFYEKMQSDKGSIPDRFSAQQFSDYHSELNMSSLELGDSALYFCASSPTGSTNTGELFFGEGSRLTVL.

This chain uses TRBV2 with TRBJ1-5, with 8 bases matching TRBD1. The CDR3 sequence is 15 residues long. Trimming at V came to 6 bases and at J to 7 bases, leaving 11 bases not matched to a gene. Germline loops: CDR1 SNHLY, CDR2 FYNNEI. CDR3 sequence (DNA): TGTGCCAGCAGCGCCCGGGACAGGCGCGAGCAGCCCCAGCATTTT. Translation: CASSARDRREQPQHF.

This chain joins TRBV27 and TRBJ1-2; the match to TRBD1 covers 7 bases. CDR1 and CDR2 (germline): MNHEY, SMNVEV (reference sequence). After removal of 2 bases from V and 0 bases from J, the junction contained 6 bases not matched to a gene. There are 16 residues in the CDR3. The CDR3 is CASSLPDRVSNYGYTF. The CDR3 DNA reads TGTGCCAGCAGTTTACCTGACAGGGTATCTAACTATGGCTACACCTTC.

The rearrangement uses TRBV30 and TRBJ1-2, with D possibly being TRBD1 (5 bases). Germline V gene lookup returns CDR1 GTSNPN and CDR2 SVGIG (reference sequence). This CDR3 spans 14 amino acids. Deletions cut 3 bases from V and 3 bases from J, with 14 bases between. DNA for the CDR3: TGTGCCTGGAGCGACGACGGGGGGGACTATGGCTACACCTTC. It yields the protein CAWSDDGGDYGYTF.

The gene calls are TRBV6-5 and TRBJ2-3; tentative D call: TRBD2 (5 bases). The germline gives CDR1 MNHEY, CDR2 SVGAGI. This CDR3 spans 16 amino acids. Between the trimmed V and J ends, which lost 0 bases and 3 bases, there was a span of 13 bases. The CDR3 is CASSYSVDFVTDTQYF. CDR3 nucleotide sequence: TGTGCCAGCAGTTACTCGGTGGACTTTGTTACAGATACGCAGTATTTT.

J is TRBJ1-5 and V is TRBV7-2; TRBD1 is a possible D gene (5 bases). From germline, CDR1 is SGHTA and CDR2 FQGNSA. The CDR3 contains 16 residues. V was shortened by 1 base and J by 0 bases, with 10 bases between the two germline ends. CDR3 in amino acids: CASSLESGGSNQPQHF. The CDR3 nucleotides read TGTGCCAGCAGCTTAGAGTCGGGGGGTAGCAATCAGCCCCAGCATTTT.

CDR3 sequence: CASSLFFDTGELFF. DNA for the CDR3: TGTGCCAGCAGTTTATTTTTCGACACCGGGGAGCTGTTTTTT. The chain links TRBV27 to TRBJ2-2; D ambiguous. Trimming cost V 1 base and J 3 bases, with 6 bases left between them. This CDR3 spans 14 amino acids. Germline V CDR1 and CDR2: MNHEY, SMNVEV (reference sequence).

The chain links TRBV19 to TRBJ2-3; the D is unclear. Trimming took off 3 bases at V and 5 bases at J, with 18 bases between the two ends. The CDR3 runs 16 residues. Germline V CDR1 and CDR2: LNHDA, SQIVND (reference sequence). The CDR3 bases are TGTGCCAGTAGTATGGGTGGGCGCCTCGCCAGAGATACGCAGTATTTT. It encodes CASSMGGRLARDTQYF.

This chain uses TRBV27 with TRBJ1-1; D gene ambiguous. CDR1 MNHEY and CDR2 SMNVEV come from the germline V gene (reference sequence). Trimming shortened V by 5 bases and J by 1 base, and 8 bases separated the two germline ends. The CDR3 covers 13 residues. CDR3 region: CASSTEANTEAFF. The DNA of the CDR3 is TGTGCCAGCAGTACCGAGGCGAACACTGAAGCTTTCTTT.